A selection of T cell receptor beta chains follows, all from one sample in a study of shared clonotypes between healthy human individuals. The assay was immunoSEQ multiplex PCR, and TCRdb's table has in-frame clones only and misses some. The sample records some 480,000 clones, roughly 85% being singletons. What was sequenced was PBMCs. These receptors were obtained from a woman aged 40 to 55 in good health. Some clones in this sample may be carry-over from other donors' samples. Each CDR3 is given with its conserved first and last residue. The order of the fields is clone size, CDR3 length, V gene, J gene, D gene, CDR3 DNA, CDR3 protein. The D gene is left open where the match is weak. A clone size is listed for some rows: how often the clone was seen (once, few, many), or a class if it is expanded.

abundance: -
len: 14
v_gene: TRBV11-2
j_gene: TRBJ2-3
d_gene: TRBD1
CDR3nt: TGTGCCAGCAGCTCGGACAGGGGTGCAGATACGCAGTATTTT
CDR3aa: CASSSDRGADTQYF

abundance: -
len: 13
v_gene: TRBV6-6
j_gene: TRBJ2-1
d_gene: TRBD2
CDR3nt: TGTGCCAGCATGCTAGCGGGAGTCAATGAGCAGTTCTTC
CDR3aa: CASMLAGVNEQFF

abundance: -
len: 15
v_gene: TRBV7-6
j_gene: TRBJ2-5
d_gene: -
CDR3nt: TGTGCCAGCAGCCCTGGTCCGCGAGGAGGAGAGACCCAGTACTTC
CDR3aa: CASSPGPRGGETQYF

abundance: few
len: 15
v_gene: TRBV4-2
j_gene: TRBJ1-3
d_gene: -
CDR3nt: TGTGCCAGCAGCGACTTAGGGGGGATCGGGGGCACCATATATTTT
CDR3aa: CASSDLGGIGGTIYF

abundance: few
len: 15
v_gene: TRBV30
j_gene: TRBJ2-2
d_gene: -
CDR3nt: TGTGCCTGGAGTGTATTTGGGCAGTACACCGGGGAGCTGTTTTTT
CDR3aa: CAWSVFGQYTGELFF

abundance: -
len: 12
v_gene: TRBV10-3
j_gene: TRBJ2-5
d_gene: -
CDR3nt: TGTGCCATCAGTGAGTCAGGGGAGACCCAGTACTTC
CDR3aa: CAISESGETQYF

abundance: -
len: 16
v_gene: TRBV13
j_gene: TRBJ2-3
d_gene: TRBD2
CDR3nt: TGTGCCAGCAGCTCCTCTAGGCGGGGGGGCACAGATACGCAGTATTTT
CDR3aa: CASSSSRRGGTDTQYF

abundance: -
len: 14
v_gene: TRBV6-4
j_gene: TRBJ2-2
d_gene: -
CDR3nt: TGTGCCAGCAGTGATGGGTCTGACACCGGGGAGCTGTTTTTT
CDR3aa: CASSDGSDTGELFF

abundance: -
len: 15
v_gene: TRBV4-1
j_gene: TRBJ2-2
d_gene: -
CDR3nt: TGCGCCAGCATCGATTTACTAGGGAACACCGGGGAGCTGTTTTTT
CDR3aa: CASIDLLGNTGELFF

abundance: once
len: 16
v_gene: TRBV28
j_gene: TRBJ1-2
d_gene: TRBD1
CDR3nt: TGTGCCAGCAGCGGCAGGGGGCGAGTAGTAAACTATGGCTACACCTTC
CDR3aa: CASSGRGRVVNYGYTF

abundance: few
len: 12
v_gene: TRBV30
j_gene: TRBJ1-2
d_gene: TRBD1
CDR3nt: TGTGCCTGGGATGACAGGGTGAAGGGCTACACCTTC
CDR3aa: CAWDDRVKGYTF

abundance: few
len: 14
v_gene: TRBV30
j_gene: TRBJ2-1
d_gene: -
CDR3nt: TGTGCCTGGAGTGTTGGGGTGTCCTACAATGAGCAGTTCTTC
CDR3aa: CAWSVGVSYNEQFF

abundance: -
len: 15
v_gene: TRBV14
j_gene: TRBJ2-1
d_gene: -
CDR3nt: TGTGCCAGCAGCCAAGTCGGACTCAAATACAATGAGCAGTTCTTC
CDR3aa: CASSQVGLKYNEQFF

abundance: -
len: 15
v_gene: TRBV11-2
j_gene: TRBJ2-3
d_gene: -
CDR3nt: TGTGCCAGCAGCTTAGTCGGGAGCTCCACAGATACGCAGTATTTT
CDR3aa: CASSLVGSSTDTQYF

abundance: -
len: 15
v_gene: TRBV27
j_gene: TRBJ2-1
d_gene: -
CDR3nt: TGTGCCAGCAGTTTATCGAGGGGGACGGACGGGGAGCAGTTCTTC
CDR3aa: CASSLSRGTDGEQFF

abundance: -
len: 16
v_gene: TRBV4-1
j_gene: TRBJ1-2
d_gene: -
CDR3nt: TGCGCCAGCAGCCAAGATCTTGTGGGGGCAGGGGTAGGCTACACCTTC
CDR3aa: CASSQDLVGAGVGYTF

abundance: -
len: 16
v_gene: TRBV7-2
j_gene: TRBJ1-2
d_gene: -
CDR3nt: TGTGCCAGCAGCTATTCTCGGACAGCCCACATCGATGGCTACACCTTC
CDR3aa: CASSYSRTAHIDGYTF

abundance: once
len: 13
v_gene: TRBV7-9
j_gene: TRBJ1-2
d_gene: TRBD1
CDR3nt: TGTGCCAGCAGCTTAGAGGGGGCGCGAGGCTACACCTTC
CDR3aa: CASSLEGARGYTF

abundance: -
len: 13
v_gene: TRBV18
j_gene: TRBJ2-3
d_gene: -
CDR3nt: TGTGCCAGCTCAACACAGGGCTCAGATACGCAGTATTTT
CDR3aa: CASSTQGSDTQYF

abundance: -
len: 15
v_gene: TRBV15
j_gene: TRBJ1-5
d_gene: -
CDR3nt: TGTGCCACCAGCAGAGATATACAGATCAATCAGCCCCAGCATTTT
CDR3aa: CATSRDIQINQPQHF

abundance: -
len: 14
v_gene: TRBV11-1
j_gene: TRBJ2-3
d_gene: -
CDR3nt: TGTGCCAGCAGCTTCGCGGGGTGGACAGATACGCAGTATTTT
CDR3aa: CASSFAGWTDTQYF

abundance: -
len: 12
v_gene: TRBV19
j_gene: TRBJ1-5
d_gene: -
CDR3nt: TGTGCCAGTAGTATAGATTGGCAGCCCCAGCATTTT
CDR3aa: CASSIDWQPQHF

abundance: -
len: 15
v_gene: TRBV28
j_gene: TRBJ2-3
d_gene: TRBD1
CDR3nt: TGTGCCAGCAGTTTAGAGACAGGGGCCACAGATACGCAGTATTTT
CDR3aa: CASSLETGATDTQYF

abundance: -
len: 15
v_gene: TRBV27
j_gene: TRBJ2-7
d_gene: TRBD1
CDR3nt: TGTGCCAGCAGTTTAGGGGCAGGGGGCATCTACGAGCAGTACTTC
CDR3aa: CASSLGAGGIYEQYF

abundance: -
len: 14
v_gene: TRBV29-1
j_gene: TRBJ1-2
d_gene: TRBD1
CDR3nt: TGCAGCGGGAGGGGGACAGGGGCTGGGTATGGCTACACCTTC
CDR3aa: CSGRGTGAGYGYTF

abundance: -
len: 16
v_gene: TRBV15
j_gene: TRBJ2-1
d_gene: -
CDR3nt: TGTGCCACCAGCAGTCGTGGGGCGGGAACCTACAATGAGCAGTTCTTC
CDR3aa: CATSSRGAGTYNEQFF

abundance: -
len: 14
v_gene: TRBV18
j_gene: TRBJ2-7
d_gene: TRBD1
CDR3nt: TGTGCCAGCTCACCCGGGACAGTCTCCTACGAGCAGTACTTC
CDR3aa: CASSPGTVSYEQYF

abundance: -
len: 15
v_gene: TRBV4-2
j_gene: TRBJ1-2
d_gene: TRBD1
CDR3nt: TGTGCCAGCAGCCGCCGGGACAGGGGTGGATATGGCTACACCTTC
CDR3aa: CASSRRDRGGYGYTF

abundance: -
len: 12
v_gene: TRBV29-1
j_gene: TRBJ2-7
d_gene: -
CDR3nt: TGCAGCGTTCGGACTAACCTCTACGAGCAGTACTTC
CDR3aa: CSVRTNLYEQYF

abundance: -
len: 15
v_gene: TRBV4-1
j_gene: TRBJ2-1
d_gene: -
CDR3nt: TGCGCCAGCAGCCAAACGTCCCAAGGGGCGAATGAGCAGTTCTTC
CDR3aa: CASSQTSQGANEQFF

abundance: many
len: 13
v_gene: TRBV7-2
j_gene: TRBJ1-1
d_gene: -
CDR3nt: TGTGCCAGCAGCTCGAGGGTGGGTACTGAAGCTTTCTTT
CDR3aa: CASSSRVGTEAFF

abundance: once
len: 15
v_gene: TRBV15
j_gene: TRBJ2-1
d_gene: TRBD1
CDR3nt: TGTGCCACCAGCTTGATGACAGGGTCCTACAATGAGCAGTTCTTC
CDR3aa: CATSLMTGSYNEQFF

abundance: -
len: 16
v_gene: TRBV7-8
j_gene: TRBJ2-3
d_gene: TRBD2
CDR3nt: TGTGCCAGCAGCCCAAAGCTAGCGGGAGGCACAGATACGCAGTATTTT
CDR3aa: CASSPKLAGGTDTQYF

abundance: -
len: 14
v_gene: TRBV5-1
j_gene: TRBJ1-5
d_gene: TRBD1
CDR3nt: TGCGCCAGCAGCCCGACAGGGGGCGATCAGCCCCAGCATTTT
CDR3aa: CASSPTGGDQPQHF

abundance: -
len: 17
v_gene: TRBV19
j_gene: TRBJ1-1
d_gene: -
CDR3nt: TGTGCCAGTAGTATATTGGTGGTAATGGGGCTGAACACTGAAGCTTTCTTT
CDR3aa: CASSILVVMGLNTEAFF

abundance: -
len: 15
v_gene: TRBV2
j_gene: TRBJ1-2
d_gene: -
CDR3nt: TGTGCCAGCAGTCAACAGGGTATTGCGGACTATGGCTACACCTTC
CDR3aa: CASSQQGIADYGYTF

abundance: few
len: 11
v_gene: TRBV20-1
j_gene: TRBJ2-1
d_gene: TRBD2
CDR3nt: TGCAGTGCTAGAGGCGGGAGCGTGCAGTTCTTC
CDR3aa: CSARGGSVQFF

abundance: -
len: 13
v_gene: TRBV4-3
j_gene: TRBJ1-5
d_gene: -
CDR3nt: TGCGCCAGCAGCCAAGACCAAGGGCAGCCCCAGCATTTT
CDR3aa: CASSQDQGQPQHF

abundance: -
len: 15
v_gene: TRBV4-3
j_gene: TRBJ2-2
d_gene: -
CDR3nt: TGCGCCAGCAGCCAGCTCGGTCGGGGCACCGGGGAGCTGTTTTTT
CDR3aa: CASSQLGRGTGELFF

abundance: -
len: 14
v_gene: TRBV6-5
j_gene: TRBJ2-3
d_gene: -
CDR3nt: TGTGCCAGCAGTTCCCCCCTAGGCACAGATACGCAGTATTTT
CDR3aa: CASSSPLGTDTQYF

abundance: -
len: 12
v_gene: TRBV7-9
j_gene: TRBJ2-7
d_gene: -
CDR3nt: TGTGCCAGCAATCGGAGAGGGGCCGAGCAGTACTTC
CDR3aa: CASNRRGAEQYF

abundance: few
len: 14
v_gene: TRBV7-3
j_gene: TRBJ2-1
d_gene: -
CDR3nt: TGTGCCAGCAGCTTCTCACTTTCCTACAATGAGCAGTTCTTC
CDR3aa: CASSFSLSYNEQFF

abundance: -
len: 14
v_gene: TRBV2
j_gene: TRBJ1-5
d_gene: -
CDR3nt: TGTGCCAGCAGCAACCAGGGTGGCAATCAGCCCCAGCATTTT
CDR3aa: CASSNQGGNQPQHF

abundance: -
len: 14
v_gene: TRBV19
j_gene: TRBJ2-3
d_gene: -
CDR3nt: TGTGCCAGTATGGGAGACAGGTTCACAGATACGCAGTATTTT
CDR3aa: CASMGDRFTDTQYF

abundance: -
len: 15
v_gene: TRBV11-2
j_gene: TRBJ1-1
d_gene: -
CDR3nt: TGTGCCAGCAGCTCCCTCAAAGGACAGCGGCCTGAAGCTTTCTTT
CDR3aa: CASSSLKGQRPEAFF

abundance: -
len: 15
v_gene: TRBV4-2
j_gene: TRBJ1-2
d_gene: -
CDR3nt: TGTGCCAGCAGCCCCGGGTCGGGGGGAGGGTATGGCTACACCTTC
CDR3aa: CASSPGSGGGYGYTF

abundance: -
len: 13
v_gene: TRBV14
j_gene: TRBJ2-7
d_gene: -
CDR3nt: TGTGCCAGCAGCCAAACCCTTCCCTACGAGCAGTACTTC
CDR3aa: CASSQTLPYEQYF

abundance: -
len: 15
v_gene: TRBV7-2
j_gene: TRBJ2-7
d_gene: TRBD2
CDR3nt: TGTGCCAGCAGCTTAGTTAGCGGGGGCTCCTACGAGCAGTACTTC
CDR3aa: CASSLVSGGSYEQYF

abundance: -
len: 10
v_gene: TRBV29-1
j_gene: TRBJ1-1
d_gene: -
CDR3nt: TGCAGCGCTAGGAACACTGAAGCTTTCTTT
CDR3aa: CSARNTEAFF

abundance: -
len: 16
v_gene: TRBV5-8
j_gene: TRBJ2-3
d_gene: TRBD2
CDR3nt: TGTGCCAGCAGCCACCGACTAGCGGGACTCACAGATACGCAGTATTTT
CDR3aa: CASSHRLAGLTDTQYF

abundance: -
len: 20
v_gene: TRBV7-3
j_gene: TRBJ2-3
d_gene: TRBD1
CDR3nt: TGTGCCAGCAGCTTACCCCCCGCGATAAAACGGACAGGGGACACAGATACGCAGTATTTT
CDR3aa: CASSLPPAIKRTGDTDTQYF

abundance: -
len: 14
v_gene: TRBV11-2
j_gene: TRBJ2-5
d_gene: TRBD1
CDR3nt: TGTGCCAGCAGCCAGGACAGGAGCAGGGAGACCCAGTACTTC
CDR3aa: CASSQDRSRETQYF